The following is a T cell receptor (beta chain) sequence with its context. This record belongs to a study of T cell changes during pregnancy in multiple sclerosis. Method: immunoSEQ multiplex PCR; TCRdb's copy keeps in-frame clones and lacks some. The profile covers 70,000 or so clones, with 85% to 95% appearing a single time and roughly 0.29% taken by the ten largest. The CDR3 runs 15 residues. Germline loops: CDR1 SGHTS, CDR2 YDEGEE. The V gene lost 0 bases and the J gene lost 6 bases, with 16 bases spanning the gap. Here the sequenced sample was CD4+ T cells from peripheral blood mononuclear cells, taken after pregnancy. The receptor comes from a female donor with multiple sclerosis, enrolled in a pregnancy study. The chain joins TRBV5-8 to TRBJ2-7; D is possibly TRBD1 (6 bases). CDR3 DNA: TGTGCCAGCAGCTTGGGTCAGGGGTGGGGGATCGAGCAGTACTTC. Its protein product is CASSLGQGWGIEQYF.